This T cell receptor beta chain was documented in a study of blood T cells in healthy people across ages. The J segment lost 0 bases and the V segment lost 6 bases, leaving 8 bases of the junction unmatched. CDR1 and CDR2 (germline): MNHEY, SVGAGI. The CDR3 is 16 residues long. A J-beta primer mix and a sample-barcoded 5' primer were used in a second PCR of roughly 6 to 11 cycles. A single record per CDR3 protein comes from TCRdb applying MiXCR to the 5' RACE reads. This table holds 1.4 million or so distinct CDR3 sequences, under 55% found once. Sequenced input: blood. The receptor was isolated from a young woman in good health. The J gene is TRBJ2-1, the V gene TRBV6-5, with 7 bases fitting TRBD2. CDR3 nucleotide sequence: TGTGCCAGCAGGGAGTATGGGGAGGGCTCCTACAATGAGCAGTTCTTC. The encoded protein is CASREYGEGSYNEQFF.